Listed below are T cell receptor beta chains from one sample, sequenced in a study of cytomegalovirus exposure and HLA in healthy donors. Produced via immunoSEQ multiplex PCR; TCRdb's table is partial and in-frame only. The sample carries about 170,000 clones, approximately 80% recorded once. The sequenced material came from PBMCs. The source is a woman aged 50 to 60 in good health and CMV-seronegative. Each CDR3 is given with its conserved first and last residue. D genes are given only for firm matches. Clone size is given for some rows only: seen once, a few or many times, or a class if the clone is expanded.

j_gene	v_gene	d_gene	abundance	CDR3nt	CDR3aa
TRBJ2-1	TRBV30	TRBD2	-	TGTGCCTGGAGTCCATGGGGGCTAGCGGGGGGGCGGGAGCAGTTCTTC	CAWSPWGLAGGREQFF
TRBJ2-1	TRBV4-3	TRBD2	once	TGCGCCAGCAGCCAAGACGAGGGGGGACTAGCGCTCAATGAGCAGTTCTTC	CASSQDEGGLALNEQFF
TRBJ1-3	TRBV5-1	TRBD1	-	TGCGCCAGCAGCTTGGCCGGGACAGGCTTTGGAAACACCATATATTTT	CASSLAGTGFGNTIYF
TRBJ1-5	TRBV5-1	-	-	TGCGCCAGCAGCTTGGGGGCAGGGGCAAGCAATCAGCCCCAGCATTTT	CASSLGAGASNQPQHF
TRBJ2-1	TRBV5-6	-	-	TGTGCCAGCACCCTAACCGGGGGTCTTGAGCAGTTCTTC	CASTLTGGLEQFF
TRBJ1-1	TRBV19	TRBD1	-	TGTGCCAGTAGCCTACAGGGGGGGATCGTGAACACTGAAGCTTTCTTT	CASSLQGGIVNTEAFF
TRBJ1-1	TRBV27	-	few	TGTGCCAGCAGTTTAAAGGGGGGGGACACTGAAGCTTTCTTT	CASSLKGGDTEAFF
TRBJ1-6	TRBV6-5	-	-	TGTGCCAGCAGTCTCGTAAGAGGTTATAATCCCCTCCACTTT	CASSLVRGYNPLHF
TRBJ1-2	TRBV19	-	-	TGTGCCAGTCGCCCATCGGGGGAGAGTGGCTACACCTTC	CASRPSGESGYTF
TRBJ2-2	TRBV4-1	-	-	TGCGCCAGCAGCCAAGTAACAGGGCAGGGAACCGGGGAGCTGTTTTTT	CASSQVTGQGTGELFF
TRBJ1-5	TRBV28	TRBD1	-	TGTGCCAGCAGCGGTACAGGGGCGAATCAGCCCCAGCATTTT	CASSGTGANQPQHF
TRBJ1-2	TRBV27	-	-	TGTGCCAGCAGTTTATCGGCCAGGGATAACTATGGCTACACCTTC	CASSLSARDNYGYTF
TRBJ2-2	TRBV19	-	-	TGTGCCAGTAGTATAGTGGGCTTCAACACCGGGGAGCTGTTTTTT	CASSIVGFNTGELFF
TRBJ1-1	TRBV6-5	TRBD1	-	TGTGCCAGCACGAAGGGACAGGGCCGCACTGAAGCTTTCTTT	CASTKGQGRTEAFF
TRBJ1-5	TRBV19	TRBD1	once	TGTGCCAGTAACACACAGGGGGATATTCGCAATCAGCCCCAGCATTTT	CASNTQGDIRNQPQHF
TRBJ2-7	TRBV6-5	-	-	TGTGCCAGCAGTTTGGCAGGGTCCTACGAGCAGTACTTC	CASSLAGSYEQYF
TRBJ1-6	TRBV7-2	-	-	TGTGCCAGCAGCCCCACCCGGGCAGGGGTCTCACCCCTCCACTTT	CASSPTRAGVSPLHF